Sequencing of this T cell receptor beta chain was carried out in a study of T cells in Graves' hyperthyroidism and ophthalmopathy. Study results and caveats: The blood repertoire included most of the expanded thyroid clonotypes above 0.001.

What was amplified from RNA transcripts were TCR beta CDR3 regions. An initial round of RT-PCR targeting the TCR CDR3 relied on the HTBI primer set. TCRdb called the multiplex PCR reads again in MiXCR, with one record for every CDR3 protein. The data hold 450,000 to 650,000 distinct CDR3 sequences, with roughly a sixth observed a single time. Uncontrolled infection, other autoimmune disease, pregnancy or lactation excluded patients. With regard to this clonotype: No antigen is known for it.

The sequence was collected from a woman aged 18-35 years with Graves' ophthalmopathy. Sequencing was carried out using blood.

This CDR3 reads CASSKLETGASTF. CDR3 DNA sequence: TGTGCCAGTAGTAAGTTGGAGACAGGGGCCTCCACCTTC. This sequence joins TRBV19 and TRBJ1-2; 8 bases are shared with TRBD1. Trimming at V came to 4 bases and at J to 13 bases, leaving 11 bases not matched to a gene. The V gene's germline CDR1 is LNHDA and CDR2 SQIVND (reference sequence). This CDR3 contains 13 residues.